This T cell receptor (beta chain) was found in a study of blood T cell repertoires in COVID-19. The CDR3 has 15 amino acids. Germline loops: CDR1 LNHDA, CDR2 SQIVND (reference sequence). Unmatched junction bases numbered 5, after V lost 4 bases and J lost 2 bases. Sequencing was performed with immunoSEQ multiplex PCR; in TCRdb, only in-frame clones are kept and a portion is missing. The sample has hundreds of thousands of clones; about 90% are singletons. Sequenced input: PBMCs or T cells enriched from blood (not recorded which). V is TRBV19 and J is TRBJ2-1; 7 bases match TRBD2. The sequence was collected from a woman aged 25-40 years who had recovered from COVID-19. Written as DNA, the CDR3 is TGTGCCAGTAGTACGGCGGCGGGAGCCTACAATGAGCAGTTCTTC. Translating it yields CASSTAAGAYNEQFF.